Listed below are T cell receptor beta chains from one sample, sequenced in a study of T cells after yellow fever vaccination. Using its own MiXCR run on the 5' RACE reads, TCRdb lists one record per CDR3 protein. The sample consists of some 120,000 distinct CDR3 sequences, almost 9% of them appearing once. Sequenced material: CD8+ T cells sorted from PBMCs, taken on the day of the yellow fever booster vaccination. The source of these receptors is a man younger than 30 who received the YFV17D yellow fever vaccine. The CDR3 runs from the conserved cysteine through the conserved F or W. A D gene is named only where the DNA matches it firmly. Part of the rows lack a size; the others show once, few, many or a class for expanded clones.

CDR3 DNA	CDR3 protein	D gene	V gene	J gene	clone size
TGTGCCAGCAGTTTAGGGCAGGTTAACACCGGGGAGCTGTTTTTT	CASSLGQVNTGELFF	.	TRBV27	TRBJ2-2	.
TGTGCCTCCCGACTCGAAAACACTGAAGCTTTCTTT	CASRLENTEAFF	.	TRBV19	TRBJ1-1	.
TGCAGTGCTAGTGTGTTAGGGGGGTCGAGCCCCGGGGAGCTGTTTTTT	CSASVLGGSSPGELFF	.	TRBV20-1	TRBJ2-2	few
TGTGCCAGCAGCGTGGACAGGGGATCCACTGAAGCTTTCTTT	CASSVDRGSTEAFF	TRBD1	TRBV9	TRBJ1-1	.
TGTGCCAGCAGTTCAAAAAGACTAGTGGGGGCCTCGGGCGAGCAGTACTTC	CASSSKRLVGASGEQYF	.	TRBV12-3/TRBV12-4	TRBJ2-7	few
TGCAGTGCTTTCCGGGACAGAAACTCTGGAAACACCATATATTTT	CSAFRDRNSGNTIYF	TRBD1	TRBV20-1	TRBJ1-3	.
TGTGCCAGCAGGTCCCACAGGGGCGCGGGGGCCAACGTCCTGACTTTC	CASRSHRGAGANVLTF	TRBD1	TRBV27	TRBJ2-6	.
TGCGCCAGCAGCCTCCGGGACAGGTACAATGAGCAGTTCTTC	CASSLRDRYNEQFF	TRBD1	TRBV5-1	TRBJ2-1	many
TGTGCCAGCAGGAGTTCGTATGGCTACACCTTC	CASRSSYGYTF	.	TRBV5-8	TRBJ1-2	few
TGTGCCAGCTCACCACCTAGATCGACCCAGTACTTC	CASSPPRSTQYF	.	TRBV18	TRBJ2-5	.
TGTGCCAGCACTAAGGGAGGCACTGAAGCTTTCTTT	CASTKGGTEAFF	.	TRBV6-6	TRBJ1-1	few
TGTGCCAGCAGTTTAGCGCTGGAAGGAGGAGAGCAGTTCTTC	CASSLALEGGEQFF	.	TRBV12-3/TRBV12-4	TRBJ2-1	few
TGTGCCAGCAGCCCCGCGGGGACGTCCTACGAGCAGTACTTC	CASSPAGTSYEQYF	.	TRBV4-2	TRBJ2-7	.
TGTGCCAGCAGCCCGAACGGGGGGGGCACAGATACGCAGTATTTT	CASSPNGGGTDTQYF	TRBD2	TRBV7-6	TRBJ2-3	.
TGTGCCAGCAGCCAAGACGCTAGCGGGGGGCCAGATACGCAGTATTTT	CASSQDASGGPDTQYF	TRBD2	TRBV4-2	TRBJ2-3	many
TGCAGCGTGGCGGGTGGCCCTCAGAGCTCCTACGAGCAGTACTTC	CSVAGGPQSSYEQYF	.	TRBV29-1	TRBJ2-7	few
TGTGCCAGCAGCTACGGGATCAACACCGGGGAGCTGTTTTTT	CASSYGINTGELFF	.	TRBV14	TRBJ2-2	many
TGTGCCAGCAGTTACTCCCCCGGGACAGGAACTAACTATGGCTACACCTTC	CASSYSPGTGTNYGYTF	TRBD1	TRBV6-2/TRBV6-3	TRBJ1-2	few
TGTGCTAGTGACCCGGGGGGCCGAGCCTACAATGAGCAGTTCTTC	CASDPGGRAYNEQFF	.	TRBV12-5	TRBJ2-1	few
TGTGCCATCAGTGCGGGATACGAGCAGTACTTC	CAISAGYEQYF	.	TRBV10-3	TRBJ2-7	many
TGCGCCAGCAGGATTCGACTCGGATATCGGTCCGGGGAGCTGTTTTTT	CASRIRLGYRSGELFF	.	TRBV4-1	TRBJ2-2	few
TGTGCCAGTAGCCCGAGTAGCAGGGGGTCGGATACGCAGTATTTT	CASSPSSRGSDTQYF	TRBD1	TRBV19	TRBJ2-3	many
TGTGCCAGCAGTTACTATGGAGAAACTAATGAAAAACTGTTTTTT	CASSYYGETNEKLFF	.	TRBV6-5	TRBJ1-4	many
TGTGCCAGCAGTCCAACGGGCGGGGTGGCTTTCTTT	CASSPTGGVAFF	.	TRBV27	TRBJ1-1	.
TGTGCCAGCAGGAGGGATGCTGAGCAGTTCTTC	CASRRDAEQFF	.	TRBV12-3/TRBV12-4	TRBJ2-1	few
TGTGCCAGCAGCACAGGGCCGGTGGGGAACACTGAAGCTTTCTTT	CASSTGPVGNTEAFF	.	TRBV27	TRBJ1-1	.
TGCAGCGTTGAAAGTTTTATGGGGACCCAAGAGACCCAGTACTTC	CSVESFMGTQETQYF	.	TRBV29-1	TRBJ2-5	many
TGTGCCAGCAGTTTCGGGGACACTCTCACTCCGGACAATGAGCAGTTCTTC	CASSFGDTLTPDNEQFF	.	TRBV12-3/TRBV12-4	TRBJ2-1	.
TGCAGCGTTGAAGAAATGCTTGTAGGGCCTGAGCAGTTCTTC	CSVEEMLVGPEQFF	.	TRBV29-1	TRBJ2-1	many
TGTGCCAGCAGTTCAGACAGCCTCGCGAACACCGGGGAGCTGTTTTTT	CASSSDSLANTGELFF	.	TRBV6-6	TRBJ2-2	few
TGCGCCAGCAGCCAAGTCGCGACAGGGTATGGCTACACCTTC	CASSQVATGYGYTF	TRBD1	TRBV4-1	TRBJ1-2	few
TGCAGTGCTATTCGTCGACAGGGGTCTAACTATGGCTACACCTTC	CSAIRRQGSNYGYTF	TRBD1	TRBV20-1	TRBJ1-2	.
TGTGCCAGCAGCTTTACTAGCGGAGGCACAGATACGCAGTATTTT	CASSFTSGGTDTQYF	TRBD2	TRBV7-2	TRBJ2-3	many
TGTGCCAGTAGTATAGCTAGCGGGGGGTTATACAATGAGCAGTTCTTC	CASSIASGGLYNEQFF	TRBD2	TRBV19	TRBJ2-1	.
TGTGCCAGCAGTTCCCCAAACACTGAAGCTTTCTTT	CASSSPNTEAFF	.	TRBV12-3/TRBV12-4	TRBJ1-1	.
TGCGCCAGCAGCCAAGAGGGACAGGGGTTTAGGGGTGAAGCTTTCTTT	CASSQEGQGFRGEAFF	TRBD1	TRBV4-3	TRBJ1-1	many
TGTGCCAGCAGCCAACGGATTATGAACACTGAAGCTTTCTTT	CASSQRIMNTEAFF	.	TRBV4-2	TRBJ1-1	once